Listed below are T cell receptor beta chains from one sample, sequenced in a study of blood T cell repertoires in COVID-19. The data were produced by immunoSEQ multiplex PCR, yet TCRdb's version contains in-frame clones alone and is incomplete. The sample comprises about 100,000 clones, roughly 79% of which are singletons, and about 15% rests with the top ten. Sequencing input: peripheral blood. These receptors came from a human donor in a cohort sampled during active COVID-19. Each CDR3 is given with its conserved first and last residue. The order of the fields is D gene, J gene, clone size, V gene, CDR3 DNA, CDR3 protein. A D gene is named only where the DNA matches it firmly. Rows give clone size only sometimes, using once, few, many, or a class for an expanded clone.

TRBD1	TRBJ2-1	.	TRBV7-3	TGTGCCAGCAGCCTTGACAGGGGGCGGGTGAATGAGCAGTTCTTC	CASSLDRGRVNEQFF
TRBD1	TRBJ1-1	.	TRBV19	TGTGCCAGTAGTACAAGGGCGACAGGGGGCAACACTGAAGCTTTCTTT	CASSTRATGGNTEAFF
.	TRBJ1-5	.	TRBV6-5	TGTGCCAGCAACACGGACAGCAGAAGCAATCAGCCCCAGCATTTT	CASNTDSRSNQPQHF
TRBD1	TRBJ2-7	.	TRBV29-1	TGCAGCGCTGGGACAGGGAGCTCCTACGAGCAGTACTTC	CSAGTGSSYEQYF
TRBD1	TRBJ2-2	.	TRBV5-6	TGTGCCAGCAGCTACGCCGGGACAGGATACACCGGGGAGCTGTTTTTT	CASSYAGTGYTGELFF
.	TRBJ2-3	.	TRBV9	TGTGCCAGCAGCGTCCAAGTACAGGCAGATACGCAGTATTTT	CASSVQVQADTQYF
TRBD2	TRBJ2-7	.	TRBV5-1	TGCGCCAGCAGCTTGACCGGGGGGGGCGAGCAGTACTTC	CASSLTGGGEQYF
.	TRBJ1-1	.	TRBV5-1	TGCGCCAGCAGCTTGGCCGACAGTTACATGAACACTGAAGCTTTCTTT	CASSLADSYMNTEAFF
TRBD1	TRBJ2-5	.	TRBV5-1	TGCGCCAGCAGCTCTGGGGACAGGCAAGAGACCCAGTACTTC	CASSSGDRQETQYF
TRBD2	TRBJ2-3	.	TRBV5-1	TGCGCCAGCAGCTTACTAGCGAGCACAGATACGCAGTATTTT	CASSLLASTDTQYF
TRBD2	TRBJ2-2	.	TRBV5-1	TGCGCCAGCAGCTTGAGGGGACTAGCGGGGGGCCTGGACACCGGGGAGCTGTTTTTT	CASSLRGLAGGLDTGELFF
.	TRBJ1-5	few	TRBV28	TGTGCCAGTGGGGCAGGCAGCAATCAGCCCCAGCATTTT	CASGAGSNQPQHF
.	TRBJ2-3	.	TRBV21-1	TGTGCCAGCAGCTTACGACTAGCGGGGGGCCCTAGCACAGATACGCAGTATTTT	CASSLRLAGGPSTDTQYF
TRBD1	TRBJ2-7	.	TRBV20-1	TGCAGTGCTAGTGGGACAGAATCCTACGAGCAGTACTTC	CSASGTESYEQYF
TRBD1	TRBJ1-6	.	TRBV7-8	TGTGCCAGCAGCTTAGCGGGACAGGGGGTTACGGCCCTCCACTTT	CASSLAGQGVTALHF
.	TRBJ1-1	.	TRBV4-1	TGCGCCAGCAGCCAACCAGGGAACGAAGCTTTCTTT	CASSQPGNEAFF
.	TRBJ1-5	.	TRBV19	TGTGCCAGTCGAGGGATTTTGGGACAGCCCCAGCATTTT	CASRGILGQPQHF
.	TRBJ2-7	once	TRBV2	TGTGCCAGCAGTGCGAGCGGAGGCCACGAGCAGTACTTC	CASSASGGHEQYF
.	TRBJ1-2	.	TRBV7-8	TGTGCCAGCAGCTGGACCGGGAACGACTATGGCTACACCTTC	CASSWTGNDYGYTF
.	TRBJ1-4	.	TRBV10-1	TGCGCCAGCAGTGAGTCGGGACAAAATGAAAAACTGTTTTTT	CASSESGQNEKLFF
TRBD1	TRBJ1-2	.	TRBV12-5	TGTGCTAGTGGTTTGACGGACAGGAGCTATGGCTACACCTTC	CASGLTDRSYGYTF
.	TRBJ2-2	few	TRBV5-1	TGCGCCAGCAGCCCATGGAGGGACAGGAACACCGGGGAGCTGTTTTTT	CASSPWRDRNTGELFF
.	TRBJ2-3	.	TRBV15	TGTGCCACCAGCAGAGATCGAGCTACCCCGGATACGCAGTATTTT	CATSRDRATPDTQYF
TRBD2	TRBJ2-1	.	TRBV7-3	TGTGCCAGCAGCTTAGAAGCGGGAGCCTACAATGAGCAGTTCTTC	CASSLEAGAYNEQFF
TRBD1	TRBJ2-6	.	TRBV28	TGTGCCAGCAGCCGACCCGGGACAGGGGGTTTAGGGGCCAACGTCCTGACTTTC	CASSRPGTGGLGANVLTF
TRBD2	TRBJ2-7	.	TRBV18	TGTGCCAGCTCACCGGGGCTAGCGGAGGAGCAGTACTTC	CASSPGLAEEQYF
TRBD1	TRBJ1-6	few	TRBV6-6	TGTGCCAGCAAGACGGGACAGGGGAATTCACCCCTCCACTTT	CASKTGQGNSPLHF